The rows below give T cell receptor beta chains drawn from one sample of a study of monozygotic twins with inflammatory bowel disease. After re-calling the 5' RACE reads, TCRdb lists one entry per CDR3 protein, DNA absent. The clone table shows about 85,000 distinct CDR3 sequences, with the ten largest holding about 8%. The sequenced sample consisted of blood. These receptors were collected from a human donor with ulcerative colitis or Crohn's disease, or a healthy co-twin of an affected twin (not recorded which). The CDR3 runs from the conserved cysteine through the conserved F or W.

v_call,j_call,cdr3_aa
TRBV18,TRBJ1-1,CASSSLTWTGDTEAFF
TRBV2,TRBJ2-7,CASSEWGGQTYEQYF
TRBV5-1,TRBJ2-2,CASSLGQGSTGELFF
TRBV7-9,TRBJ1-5,CASSPGTEYQPQHF
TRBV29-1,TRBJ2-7,CSVDIVSEQYF
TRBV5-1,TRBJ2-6,CASSLDSGANVLTF
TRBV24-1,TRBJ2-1,CATSGRLGTSGNNEQFF
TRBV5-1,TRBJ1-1,CASSLVANTEAFF
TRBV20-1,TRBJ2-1,CSASDGFREQFF
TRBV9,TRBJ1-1,CASSVVEGRGTEAFF
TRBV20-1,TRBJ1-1,CSAPRRDTEAFF
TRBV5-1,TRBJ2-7,CASSLGQAMGDEQYF
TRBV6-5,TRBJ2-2,CASSYSGPTGELFF
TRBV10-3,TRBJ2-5,CAISEPSGKETQYF
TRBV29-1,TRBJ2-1,CSVLPAGGEQFF
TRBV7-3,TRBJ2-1,CASSATGLAGGLSSYNEQFF
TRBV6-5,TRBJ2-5,CASSYSGQGETQYF
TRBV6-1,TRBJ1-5,CASTNSRTSNQPQHF
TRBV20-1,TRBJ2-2,CSAPRVGSTGELFF
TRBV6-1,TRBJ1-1,CASRLRQDGEAFF
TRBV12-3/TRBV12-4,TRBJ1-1,CASSLRAWAPRDPLNTEAFF
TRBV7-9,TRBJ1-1,CASSWTVEAFF
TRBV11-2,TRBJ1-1,CASSLLGDTEAFF
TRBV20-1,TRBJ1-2,CSASRDRGYGYTF
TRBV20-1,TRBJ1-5,CSARESPNQPQHF
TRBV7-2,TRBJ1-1,CASSLETGGLGEAFF
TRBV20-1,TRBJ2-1,CSVSRGPSYNEQFF
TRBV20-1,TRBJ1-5,CSARDLSDSNQPQHF
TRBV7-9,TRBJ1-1,CASGTGQNTEAFF
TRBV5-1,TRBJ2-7,CASSLVTGQTGEQYF
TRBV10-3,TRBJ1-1,CAISVSRNTEAFF
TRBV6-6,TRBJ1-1,CASSYSGGNTEAFF
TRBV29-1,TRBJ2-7,CSVGEQMTGYEQYF
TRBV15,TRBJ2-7,CATSRPTRSHLHEQYF